This T cell receptor (beta chain) appears in the sequencing data of a study of OX40 agonist ivuxolimab in advanced cancers. On this clone: The antigen is not known.

Profiling relied on immunoSEQ multiplex PCR, and the TCRdb table lists in-frame clones only, not all of them. The repertoire holds about 79,000 clones, with about 90% as singletons. Study outcomes and limitations: What antigens the expanded peripheral T cells recognized was never established.

CDR1 and CDR2 from the germline V gene are MNHEY and SMNVEV (reference sequence). This CDR3 is built from 16 residues. Trimming took off 3 bases at V and 6 bases at J, with 18 bases between the two ends. The V and J genes are TRBV27 and TRBJ2-1, with D perhaps matching TRBD1 or TRBD2 (6 bases each). The receptor was derived from an adult with an advanced solid tumor such as melanoma, head and neck, liver or kidney cancer. The material sequenced was CD4+ or CD8+ T cells sorted from blood, taken in a trial of the OX40 agonist ivuxolimab. The CDR3 coding sequence is TGTGCCAGCAGTTTCATGGGGGCGGGAAAAGTCAATGAGCAGTTCTTC. Its translation is CASSFMGAGKVNEQFF.